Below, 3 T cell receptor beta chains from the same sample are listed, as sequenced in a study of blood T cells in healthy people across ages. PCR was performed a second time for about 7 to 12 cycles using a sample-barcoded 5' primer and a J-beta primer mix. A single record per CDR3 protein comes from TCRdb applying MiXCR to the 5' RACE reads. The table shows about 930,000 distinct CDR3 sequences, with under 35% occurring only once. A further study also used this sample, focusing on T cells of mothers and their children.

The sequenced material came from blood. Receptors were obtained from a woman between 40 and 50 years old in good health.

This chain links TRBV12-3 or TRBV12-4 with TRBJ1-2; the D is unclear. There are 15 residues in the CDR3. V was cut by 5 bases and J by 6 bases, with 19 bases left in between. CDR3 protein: CASSVRRSIVDGYTF. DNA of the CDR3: TGTGCCAGCAGTGTCCGCCGGAGCATCGTGGATGGCTACACCTTC.

The CDR3, as DNA: TGCGCCAGCAGCCCAAAGGGGACAGGGACTTACTATGGCTACACCTTC. Protein product: CASSPKGTGTYYGYTF. The rearrangement links TRBV4-1 to TRBJ1-2, with TRBD1 identical over 9 bases. The germline V gene has CDR1 MGHRA and CDR2 YSYEKL. The junction had 9 bases not matched to a gene; V was cut back by 4 bases and J by 3 bases. The CDR3 is made up of 16 amino acids.

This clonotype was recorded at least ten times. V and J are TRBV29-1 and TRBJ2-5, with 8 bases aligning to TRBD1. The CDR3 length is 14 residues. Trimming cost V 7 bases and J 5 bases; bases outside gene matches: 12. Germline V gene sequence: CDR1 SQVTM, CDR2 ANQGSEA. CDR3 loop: CSDAGGPVSETQYF. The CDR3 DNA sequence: TGCAGCGATGCAGGGGGCCCAGTATCGGAGACCCAGTACTTC.